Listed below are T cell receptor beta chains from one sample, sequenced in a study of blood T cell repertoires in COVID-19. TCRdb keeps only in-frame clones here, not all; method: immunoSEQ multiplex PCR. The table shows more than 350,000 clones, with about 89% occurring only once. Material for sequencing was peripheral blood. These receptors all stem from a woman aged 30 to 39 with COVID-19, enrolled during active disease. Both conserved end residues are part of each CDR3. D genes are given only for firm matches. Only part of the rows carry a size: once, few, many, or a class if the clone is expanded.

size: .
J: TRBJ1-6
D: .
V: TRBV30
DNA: TGTGCCTGGGACCGGGACTATAATTCACCCCTCCACTTT
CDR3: CAWDRDYNSPLHF

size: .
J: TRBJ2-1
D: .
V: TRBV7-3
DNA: TGTGCCAGCAGCTTAAGGGGCCAGGGAATCAATGAGCAGTTCTTC
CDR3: CASSLRGQGINEQFF

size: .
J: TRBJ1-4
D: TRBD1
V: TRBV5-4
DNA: TGTGCCAGCAGCTCTGAGACAGGGGCAGAAAAACTGTTTTTT
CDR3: CASSSETGAEKLFF

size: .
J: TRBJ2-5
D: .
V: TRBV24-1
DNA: TGTGCCACCAGTGGGGAGGGGGTACAAGAGACCCAGTACTTC
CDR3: CATSGEGVQETQYF

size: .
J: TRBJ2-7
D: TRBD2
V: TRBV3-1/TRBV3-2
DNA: TGTGCCAGCAGCCGGGGACTAGCGGGAGTATACGAGCAGTACTTC
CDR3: CASSRGLAGVYEQYF

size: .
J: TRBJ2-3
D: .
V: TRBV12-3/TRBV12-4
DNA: TGTGCCAGCAGTTTTAACACAGATACGCAGTATTTT
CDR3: CASSFNTDTQYF

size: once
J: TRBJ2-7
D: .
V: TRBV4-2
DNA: TGTGCCAGCAGCCAAGATCCAAGGGGGGAGGGCTTTCACGAGCAGTACTTC
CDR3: CASSQDPRGEGFHEQYF

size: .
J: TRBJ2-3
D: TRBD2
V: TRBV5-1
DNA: TGCGCCAGCACCGGGGCGGGAGCCTCTAGCACAGATACGCAGTATTTT
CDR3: CASTGAGASSTDTQYF

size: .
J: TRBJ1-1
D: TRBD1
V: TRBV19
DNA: TGTGCCAGTAGTTCAACGGGACAGTTCTTCAATGTGAACACTGAAGCTTTCTTT
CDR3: CASSSTGQFFNVNTEAFF

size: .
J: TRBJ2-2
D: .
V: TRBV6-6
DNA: TGTGCCAGCAGTTACTCTGGTTCCGGGACCGGGGAGCTGTTTTTT
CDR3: CASSYSGSGTGELFF

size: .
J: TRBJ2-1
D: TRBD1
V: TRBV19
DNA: TGTGCCAGTACCCCGGGACAGTACTACAATGAGCAGTTCTTC
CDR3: CASTPGQYYNEQFF